These 25 T cell receptor beta chains came from one sample sequenced in a study of T-cell reconstitution after alpha-beta-depleted transplantation in children. Unique molecular identifiers were used in preparing the TCRbeta library. Each CDR3 protein is one row after TCRdb ran MiXCR on the PCR reads. The data hold approximately 400,000 distinct CDR3 sequences, with approximately 10% observed a single time. Material: PBMCs from the stem cell graft donor, obtained from the stem cell graft. These receptors all stem from a human donor who donated a stem cell graft to a child with acute myeloid leukemia.

This clonotype has a handful of counts. The genes are TRBV20-1 and TRBJ2-2, with a possible D match to TRBD1 (6 bases). The CDR3 is 15 amino acids. CDR1 and CDR2 (germline): DFQATT, SNEGSKA (reference sequence). Trimming left V 4 bases short and J 1 base short, with 13 bases between. CDR3 in amino acids: CSATSLGQNTGELFF. The CDR3, as DNA: TGCAGTGCTACCTCTTTGGGACAGAACACCGGGGAGCTGTTTTTT.

This clonotype occurred many times. The V call is TRBV7-2, the J call TRBJ1-1, with D possibly matching TRBD1 (6 bases). From germline, CDR1 is SGHTA and CDR2 FQGNSA. This CDR3 spans 14 amino acids. V shed 3 bases and J shed 3 bases, with 11 bases lying between them. The CDR3 region has the DNA TGTGCCAGCAGCTTCATAGCAGGGGACACTGAAGCTTTCTTT. Translated, it gives CASSFIAGDTEAFF.

The V call is TRBV29-1, the J call TRBJ1-1, with D maybe TRBD1 (6 bases). This CDR3 is 14 amino acids long. V shed 4 bases and J shed 3 bases, with 15 bases lying between them. Germline CDR1 is SQVTM and CDR2 is ANQGSEA. CDR3 residues: CSVGWGKGDTEAFF. CDR3 coding DNA: TGCAGCGTTGGATGGGGGAAGGGGGACACTGAAGCTTTCTTT.

Points on this clonotype: Its ends do not fully match the called genes, so a read error is possible. The V gene is TRBV2, the J gene TRBJ2-3, with TRBD2 matching 15 bases. This CDR3 is built from 15 residues. Looked up from germline, CDR1 is SNHLY and CDR2 is FYNNEI. This CDR3 reads CASGGLAGGTDTQYF. CDR3 bases: TGTGCCAGCGGGGGACTAGCGGGAGGCACCGATACGCAGTATTTT.

This clonotype was detected a few times. The rearrangement links TRBV29-1 to TRBJ2-4, with D uncertain. The germline V and J ends were trimmed by 7 bases and 0 bases, with 16 bases remaining between them. Germline values: CDR1 SQVTM, CDR2 ANQGSEA. The CDR3 contains 15 residues. This CDR3 is CSAQMGNLAKNIQYF. The DNA for the CDR3 is TGCAGCGCTCAAATGGGTAACTTAGCCAAAAACATTCAGTACTTC.

A few counts support this clonotype. This chain connects TRBV4-1 to TRBJ2-1, with D maybe TRBD2 (5 bases). The CDR3 sequence is 13 residues long. Trimming removed 0 bases at V and 15 bases at J, with 15 bases between. Germline values: CDR1 MGHRA, CDR2 YSYEKL. Here the CDR3 DNA reads TGCGCCAGCAGCCAAGATCTAGCATCAAGAGGGTTCTTC. Encoded protein: CASSQDLASRGFF.

Remarks on this clonotype: The junction shows a germline mismatch at one end, possibly a read error. The V gene is TRBV19, the J gene TRBJ2-3; no reliable D call. The CDR3 has 12 amino acids. Looked up from germline, CDR1 is LNHDA and CDR2 is SQIVND (reference sequence). CDR3 residues: CASSIGKDRQYF. CDR3 nucleotides: TGTGCCAGTAGTATAGGGAAAGATAGGCAGTATTTT.

The sample holds a few counts of this clonotype. The rearrangement links TRBV6-5 to TRBJ2-3, with 8 nucleotides matching TRBD1. CDR1 is MNHEY and CDR2 is SVGAGI in the germline V gene. The CDR3 loop spans 14 amino acids. V lost 3 bases and J lost 6; bases outside the gene matches: 5. For the CDR3, the DNA is TGTGCCAGCAGTTATGGGACAGGTTTTGATACGCAGTATTTT. Translating gives CASSYGTGFDTQYF.

The gene calls are TRBV10-3 and TRBJ2-1, with D tentatively TRBD2 (6 bases). The ends were cut back, 3 bases at V and 7 bases at J, with 10 bases in the middle. This CDR3 has 13 residues. CDR1 and CDR2 (germline): ENHRY, SYGVKD. CDR3 coding DNA: TGTGCCATCAGTGAAGGAGGAGGGAATGAGCAGTTCTTC. Translating it yields CAISEGGGNEQFF.

The rearrangement links TRBV29-1 to TRBJ2-3; no firm D call. This CDR3 spans 13 amino acids. Germline loops: CDR1 SQVTM, CDR2 ANQGSEA. Trimming removed 3 bases at V and 2 bases at J, with 9 bases between. DNA of the CDR3: TGCAGCGTTGAGAGTCGCCTCACAGATACGCAGTATTTT. Its translation: CSVESRLTDTQYF.

This clonotype was observed at least ten times. The V call is TRBV5-1, the J call TRBJ2-1; maybe TRBD1 (5 bases). CDR1 and CDR2 from the germline V gene are SGHRS and YFSETQ. The CDR3 runs 17 residues. V was trimmed by 4 bases and J by 0 bases, leaving 17 bases between them. CDR3 nucleotide sequence: TGCGCCAGCAGCCACCGGTCAGGGTCCCTCTCCTACAATGAGCAGTTCTTC. Amino acids: CASSHRSGSLSYNEQFF.

This clonotype turned up a few times. V usage is TRBV7-2 and J usage is TRBJ2-5, with 10 bases that match TRBD1. Germline V lookup: CDR1 SGHTA, CDR2 FQGNSA. This CDR3 comprises 15 residues. V gave up 2 bases and J gave up 5 bases; unmatched junction bases: 5. CDR3 DNA sequence: TGTGCCAGCAGCTTAACCGGGACAGGGGTTGAGACCCAGTACTTC. It yields the protein CASSLTGTGVETQYF. Looking up the rest from reference TRBV7-2 and TRBJ2-5 gives the full variable domain: GAGVSQSPSNKVTEKGKDVELRCDPISGHTALYWYRQSLGQGLEFLIYFQGNSAPDKSGLPSDRFSAERTGGSVSTLTIQRTQQEDSAVYLCASSLTGTGVETQYFGPGTRLLVL.

The CDR3 is CSVVTGNTGELFF. DNA of the CDR3: TGCAGCGTTGTCACAGGGAACACCGGGGAGCTGTTTTTT. This chain links TRBV29-1 with TRBJ2-2; D perhaps matches TRBD1 (5 bases). Germline assignment: CDR1 SQVTM and CDR2 ANQGSEA. V gave up 4 bases and J gave up 1 base, with 7 bases separating them. This CDR3 contains 13 residues.

This clonotype occurred many times. V is TRBV6-4 and J is TRBJ2-2; the D is unclear. The germline V gene has CDR1 MRHNA and CDR2 SNTAGT. This CDR3 comprises 14 residues. V was clipped by 2 bases and J by 4 bases, with 8 bases between them. In DNA form, the CDR3 reads TGTGCCAGCAGTGACAACAGTGGCACCGGGGAGCTGTTTTTT. Its protein is CASSDNSGTGELFF.

This sequence joins TRBV20-1 and TRBJ2-6; possibly TRBD1 for D (6 bases). In germline, CDR1 is DFQATT, CDR2 SNEGSKA (reference sequence). The CDR3 totals 17 residues. The V and J ends lost 1 base and 2 bases respectively, with 15 bases between them. CDR3: CSARGLDGDTGANVLTF. The CDR3 region has the DNA TGCAGTGCTAGAGGTCTTGATGGGGACACTGGGGCCAACGTCCTGACTTTC.

This clonotype was observed a handful of times. The chain uses TRBV27 and TRBJ1-2, with a tentative D call TRBD1 (5 bases). This CDR3 has 16 residues. The V gene's germline CDR1 is MNHEY and CDR2 SMNVEV (reference sequence). Trimming removed 6 bases at V and 4 bases at J, with 21 bases between. The DNA of the CDR3 is TGTGCCAGCAGCCCCTCCCGGGACCGCATCGTCTATGGCTACACCTTC. Its protein is CASSPSRDRIVYGYTF.

This clonotype was seen ten or more times. The chain links TRBV20-1 to TRBJ2-5; D possibly corresponds to TRBD1 (6 bases). The CDR3 spans 13 residues. Germline V gives CDR1 DFQATT, CDR2 SNEGSKA (reference sequence). Trimming cost V 6 bases and J 5 bases, with 16 bases left between them. CDR3 nucleotide sequence: TGCAGTGCCCCAGGTGACAGGCCGGAGACCCAGTACTTC. It codes for CSAPGDRPETQYF.

The chain uses TRBV27 and TRBJ2-7, with D perhaps matching TRBD1 (6 bases). Germline V gives CDR1 MNHEY, CDR2 SMNVEV (reference sequence). The V end lost 2 bases, the J end lost 3 bases, and 14 bases lay between the germline ends. There are 15 residues in the CDR3. The DNA for the CDR3 is TGTGCCAGCAGTTTAAGGGGGAGCCCCAGCTACGAGCAGTACTTC. Residues: CASSLRGSPSYEQYF.

The genes are TRBV5-1 and TRBJ2-7; the D gene is possibly TRBD2 (5 bases). CDR3 length: 14 amino acids. Trimming pared 0 bases from V and 4 bases from J, leaving 11 bases between. The germline V gene has CDR1 SGHRS and CDR2 YFSETQ. The CDR3 DNA sequence: TGCGCCAGCAGCTTGGGAGCGGTGGGGTACGAGCAGTACGTC. Residues: CASSLGAVGYEQYV.

There are many counts of this clonotype. The CDR3 sequence: CSVEDLRVSYNEQFF. The CDR3 DNA follows: TGCAGCGTTGAAGATCTGAGGGTTTCCTACAATGAGCAGTTCTTC. V is TRBV29-1 and J is TRBJ2-1; possibly TRBD2 for D (5 bases). Germline V gives CDR1 SQVTM, CDR2 ANQGSEA. Trimming cost V 0 bases and J 1 base, with 10 bases left between them. CDR3 length: 15 residues.

V and J are TRBV5-6 and TRBJ2-6, with 10 bases that match TRBD2. This CDR3 region has 18 residues. With V trimmed by 4 bases and J by 5 bases, 12 bases remained unmatched. Germline-derived CDR1 and CDR2 are SGHDT and YYEEEE. In nucleotides, the CDR3 is TGTGCCAGCAGCCCCCCCCCTAGCGGGAGCCTTAGGGCCAACGTCCTGACTTTC. Translated, it gives CASSPPPSGSLRANVLTF.

Only a few counts were recorded for this clonotype. The genes are TRBV6-5 and TRBJ1-2, with 7 bases lining up with TRBD1. Germline V gene lookup returns CDR1 MNHEY and CDR2 SVGAGI. J lost 5 bases, V lost 6 bases, and 3 bases had no gene match. The CDR3 contains 12 residues. This chain's CDR3 is CASSRDRYGYTF. As DNA, the CDR3 is TGTGCCAGCAGCAGGGACAGATATGGCTACACCTTC.

This clonotype was counted only a few times. The chain joins TRBV5-6 to TRBJ1-2; no reliable D call. The germline V gene encodes CDR1 SGHDT and CDR2 YYEEEE. This CDR3 has 13 residues. The V gene lost 0 bases and the J gene lost 4 bases, with 7 bases spanning the gap. The CDR3 bases are TGTGCCAGCAGCTTGGCCTCTTCCTATGGCTACACCTTC. Translating gives CASSLASSYGYTF.

The chain couples TRBV5-1 to TRBJ1-1; 7 positions agree with TRBD1. Germline CDR1 and CDR2: SGHRS and YFSETQ. Losses at the gene ends were 4 bases for V and 2 bases for J; bases not matched to a gene: 8. The CDR3 contains 15 residues. The CDR3, as DNA: TGCGCCAGCAGCCCGCGACAGGGTATCAACACTGAAGCTTTCTTT. Protein: CASSPRQGINTEAFF.

Many counts were recorded for this clonotype. The V call is TRBV5-1, the J call TRBJ1-2; D is perhaps TRBD1 (6 bases). Germline V gives CDR1 SGHRS, CDR2 YFSETQ. Trimming pared 1 base from V and 4 bases from J, leaving 14 bases between. The CDR3 totals 15 residues. As DNA, the CDR3 is TGCGCCAGCAGCTTGTTGGGGGGCGATGCCTATGGCTACACCTTC. Protein: CASSLLGGDAYGYTF.